This TCR beta chain came from a study of T cells in Graves' hyperthyroidism and ophthalmopathy. In germline, CDR1 is LGHDT, CDR2 YNNKEL (reference sequence). After removal of 5 bases from V and 7 bases from J, the junction contained 7 bases not matched to a gene. This CDR3 contains 13 residues. Amplification targeted TCR beta CDR3 regions from RNA transcripts. TCR CDR3 underwent first-round RT-PCR with the HTBI primer set. TCRdb re-called the multiplex PCR reads through MiXCR, storing one row per CDR3 protein. The sample holds over 150,000 distinct CDR3 sequences; around a sixth are singletons and the top ten take about half.

This receptor was taken from a woman in her forties or fifties with Graves' hyperthyroidism. The V and J genes are TRBV3-1 and TRBJ2-7; 8 bases agree with TRBD2. The sequenced sample was blood. The CDR3 protein is CASSRSGSKEQYF. CDR3 nucleotide sequence: TGTGCCAGCAGCAGGAGCGGGAGTAAGGAGCAGTACTTC.